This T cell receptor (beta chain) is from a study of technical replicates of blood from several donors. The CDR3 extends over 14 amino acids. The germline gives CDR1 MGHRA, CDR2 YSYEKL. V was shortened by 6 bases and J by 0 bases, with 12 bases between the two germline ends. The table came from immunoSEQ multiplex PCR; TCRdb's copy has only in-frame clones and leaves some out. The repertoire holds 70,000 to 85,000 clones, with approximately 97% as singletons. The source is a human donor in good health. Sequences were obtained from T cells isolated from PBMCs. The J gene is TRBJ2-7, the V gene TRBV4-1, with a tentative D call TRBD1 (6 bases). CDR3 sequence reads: CASRPTGRSYEQYF. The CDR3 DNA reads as TGCGCCAGCAGGCCTACAGGGCGCTCCTACGAGCAGTACTTC.